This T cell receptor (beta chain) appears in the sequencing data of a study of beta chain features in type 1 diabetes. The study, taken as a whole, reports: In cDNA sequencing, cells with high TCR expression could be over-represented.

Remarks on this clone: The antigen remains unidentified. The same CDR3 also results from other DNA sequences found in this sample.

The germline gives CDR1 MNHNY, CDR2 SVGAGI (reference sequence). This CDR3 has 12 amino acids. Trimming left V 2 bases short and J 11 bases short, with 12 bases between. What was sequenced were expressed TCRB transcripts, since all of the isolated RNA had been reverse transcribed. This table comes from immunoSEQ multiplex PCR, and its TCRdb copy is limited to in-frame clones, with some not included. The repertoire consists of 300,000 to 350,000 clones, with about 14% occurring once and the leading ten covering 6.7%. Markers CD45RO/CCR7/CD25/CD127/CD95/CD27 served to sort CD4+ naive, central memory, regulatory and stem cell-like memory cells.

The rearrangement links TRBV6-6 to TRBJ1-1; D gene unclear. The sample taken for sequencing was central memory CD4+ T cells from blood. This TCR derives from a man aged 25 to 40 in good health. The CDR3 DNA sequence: TGTGCCAGCAGTTACGTGATCCAGGAGGCTTTCTTT. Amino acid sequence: CASSYVIQEAFF.